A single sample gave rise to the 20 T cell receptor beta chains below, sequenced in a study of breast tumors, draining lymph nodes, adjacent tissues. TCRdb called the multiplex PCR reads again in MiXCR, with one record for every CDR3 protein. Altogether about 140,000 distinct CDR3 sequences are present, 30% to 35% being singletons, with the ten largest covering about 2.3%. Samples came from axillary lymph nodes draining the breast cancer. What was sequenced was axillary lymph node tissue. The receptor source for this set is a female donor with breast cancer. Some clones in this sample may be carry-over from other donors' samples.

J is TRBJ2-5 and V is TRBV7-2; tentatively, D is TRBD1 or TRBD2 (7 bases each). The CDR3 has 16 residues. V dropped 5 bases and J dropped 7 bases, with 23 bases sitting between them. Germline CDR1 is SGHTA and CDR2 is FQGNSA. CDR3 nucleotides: TGTGCCAGCAGCGAGGACTCAGGGGGGGGGTCGGGGACCCAGTACTTC. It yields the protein CASSEDSGGGSGTQYF.

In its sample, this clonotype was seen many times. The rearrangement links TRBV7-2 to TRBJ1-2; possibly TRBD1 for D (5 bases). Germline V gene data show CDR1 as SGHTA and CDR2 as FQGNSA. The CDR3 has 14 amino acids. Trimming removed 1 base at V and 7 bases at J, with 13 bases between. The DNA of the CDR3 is TGTGCCAGCAGCTTAGGGGGGTTGGCAGTTGGCTACACCTTC. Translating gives CASSLGGLAVGYTF.

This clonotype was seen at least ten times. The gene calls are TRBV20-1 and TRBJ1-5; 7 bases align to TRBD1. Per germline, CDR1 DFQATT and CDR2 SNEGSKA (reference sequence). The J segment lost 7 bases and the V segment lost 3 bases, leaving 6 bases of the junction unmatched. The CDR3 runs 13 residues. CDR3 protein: CSARGKGAQPQHF. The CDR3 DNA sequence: TGCAGTGCTAGGGGGAAGGGGGCCCAGCCCCAGCATTTT.

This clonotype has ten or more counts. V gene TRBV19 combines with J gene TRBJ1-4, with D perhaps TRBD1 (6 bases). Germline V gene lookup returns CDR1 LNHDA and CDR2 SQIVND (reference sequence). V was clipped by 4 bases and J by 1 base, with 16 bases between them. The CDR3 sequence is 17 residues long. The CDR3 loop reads CASSTGGGFGTNEKLFF. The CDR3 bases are TGTGCCAGTAGTACGGGGGGCGGATTCGGAACTAATGAAAAACTGTTTTTT.

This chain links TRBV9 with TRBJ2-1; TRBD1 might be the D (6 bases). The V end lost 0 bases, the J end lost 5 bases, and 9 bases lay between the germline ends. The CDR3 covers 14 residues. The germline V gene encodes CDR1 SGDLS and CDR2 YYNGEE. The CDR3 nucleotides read TGTGCCAGCAGCGTAGACAGGGACCACAATGAGCAGTTCTTC. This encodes CASSVDRDHNEQFF. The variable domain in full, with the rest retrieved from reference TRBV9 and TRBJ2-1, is DSGVTQTPKHLITATGQRVTLRCSPRSGDLSVYWYQQSLDQGLQFLIQYYNGEERAKGNILERFSAQQFPDLHSELNLSSLELGDSALYFCASSVDRDHNEQFFGPGTRLTVL.

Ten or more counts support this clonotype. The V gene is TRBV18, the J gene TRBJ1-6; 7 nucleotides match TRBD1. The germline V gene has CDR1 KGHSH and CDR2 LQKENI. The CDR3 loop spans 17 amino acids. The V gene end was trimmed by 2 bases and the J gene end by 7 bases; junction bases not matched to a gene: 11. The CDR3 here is CASSPFLNRGPNSPLHF. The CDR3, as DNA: TGTGCCAGCTCACCATTTTTGAACAGGGGTCCCAATTCACCCCTCCACTTT. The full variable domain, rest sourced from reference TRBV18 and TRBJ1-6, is NAGVMQNPRHLVRRRGQEARLRCSPMKGHSHVYWYRQLPEEGLKFMVYLQKENIIDESGMPKERFSAEFPKEGPSILRIQQVVRGDSAAYFCASSPFLNRGPNSPLHFGNGTRLTVT.

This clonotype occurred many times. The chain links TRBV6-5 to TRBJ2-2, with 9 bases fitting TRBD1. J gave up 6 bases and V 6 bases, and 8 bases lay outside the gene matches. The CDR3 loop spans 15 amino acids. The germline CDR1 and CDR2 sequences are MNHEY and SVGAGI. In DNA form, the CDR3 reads TGTGCCAGCAGCCTCGGACAGGGGAAGGCCGGGGAGCTGTTTTTT. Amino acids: CASSLGQGKAGELFF.

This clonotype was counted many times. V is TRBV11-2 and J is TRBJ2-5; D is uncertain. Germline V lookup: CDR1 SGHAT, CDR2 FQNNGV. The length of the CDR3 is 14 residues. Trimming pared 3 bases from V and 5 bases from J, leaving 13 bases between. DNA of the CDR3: TGTGCCAGCAGCTTGGTGTTAGCCGGGGAGACCCAGTACTTC. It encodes CASSLVLAGETQYF. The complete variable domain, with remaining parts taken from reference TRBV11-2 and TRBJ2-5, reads EAGVAQSPRYKIIEKRQSVAFWCNPISGHATLYWYQQILGQGPKLLIQFQNNGVVDDSQLPKDRFSAERLKGVDSTLKIQPAKLEDSAVYLCASSLVLAGETQYFGPGTRLLVL.

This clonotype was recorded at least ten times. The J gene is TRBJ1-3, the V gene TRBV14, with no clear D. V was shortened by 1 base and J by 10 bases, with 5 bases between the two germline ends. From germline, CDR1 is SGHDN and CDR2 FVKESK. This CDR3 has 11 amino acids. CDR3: CASSQGRTIYF. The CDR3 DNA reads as TGTGCCAGCAGCCAAGGAAGAACCATATATTTT.

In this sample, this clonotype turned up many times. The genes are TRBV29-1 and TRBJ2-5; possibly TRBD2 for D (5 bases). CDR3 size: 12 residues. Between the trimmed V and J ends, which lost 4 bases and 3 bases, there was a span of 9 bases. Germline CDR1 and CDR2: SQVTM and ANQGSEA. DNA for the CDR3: TGCAGCGTTGCAAACGGGGAAGAGACCCAGTACTTC. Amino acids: CSVANGEETQYF.

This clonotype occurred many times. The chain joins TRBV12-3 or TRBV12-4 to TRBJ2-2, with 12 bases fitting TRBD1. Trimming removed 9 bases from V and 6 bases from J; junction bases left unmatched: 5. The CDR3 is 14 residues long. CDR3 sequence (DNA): TGTGCCAGTGCGGGACAGGGGGCTGCCGGGGAGCTGTTTTTT. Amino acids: CASAGQGAAGELFF.

In DNA, the CDR3 is TGTGCCAGCAGCTCTCAGGGCGAGGGCGATACGCAGTATTTT. It codes for CASSSQGEGDTQYF. This rearrangement joins TRBV11-2 to TRBJ2-3; D is perhaps TRBD1 or TRBD2 (5 bases each). CDR1 is SGHAT and CDR2 is FQNNGV in the germline V gene. CDR3 size: 14 residues. V was clipped by 4 bases and J by 6 bases, with 14 bases between them. Together with reference TRBV11-2 and TRBJ2-3, the CDR3 gives the full variable domain: EAGVAQSPRYKIIEKRQSVAFWCNPISGHATLYWYQQILGQGPKLLIQFQNNGVVDDSQLPKDRFSAERLKGVDSTLKIQPAKLEDSAVYLCASSSQGEGDTQYFGPGTRLTVL.

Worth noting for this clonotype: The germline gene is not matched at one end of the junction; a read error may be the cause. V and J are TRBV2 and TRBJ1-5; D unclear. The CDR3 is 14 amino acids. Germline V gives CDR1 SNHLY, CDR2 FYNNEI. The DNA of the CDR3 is TGTGCCGGCAGTGATCGGCGGGCAGGACAGCCCCAGCATTTT. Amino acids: CAGSDRRAGQPQHF. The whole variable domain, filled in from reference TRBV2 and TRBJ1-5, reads EPEVTQTPSHQVTQMGQEVILRCVPISNHLYFYWYRQILGQKVEFLVSFYNNEISEKSEIFDDQFSVERPDGSNFTLKIRSTKLEDSAMYFCAGSDRRAGQPQHFGDGTRLSIL.

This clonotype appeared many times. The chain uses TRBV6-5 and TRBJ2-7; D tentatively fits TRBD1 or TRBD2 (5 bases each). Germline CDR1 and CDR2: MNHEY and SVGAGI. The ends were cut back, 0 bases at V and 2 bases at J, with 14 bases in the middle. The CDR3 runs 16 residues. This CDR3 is CASSYSGWGTAYEQYF. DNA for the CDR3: TGTGCCAGCAGTTACTCGGGTTGGGGGACGGCCTACGAGCAGTACTTC.

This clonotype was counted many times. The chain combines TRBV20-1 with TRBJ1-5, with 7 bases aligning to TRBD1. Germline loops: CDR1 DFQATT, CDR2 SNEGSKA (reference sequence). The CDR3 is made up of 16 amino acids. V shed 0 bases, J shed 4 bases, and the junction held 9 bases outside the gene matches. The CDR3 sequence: CSARDRGKGDNQPQHF. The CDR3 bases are TGCAGTGCTAGAGACAGGGGGAAAGGGGATAATCAGCCCCAGCATTTT.

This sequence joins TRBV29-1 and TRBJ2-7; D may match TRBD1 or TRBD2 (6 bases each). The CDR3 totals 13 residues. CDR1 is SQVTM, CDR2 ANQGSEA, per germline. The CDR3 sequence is CSAFRGPVLEQYF. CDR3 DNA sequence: TGCAGTGCGTTCCGGGGGCCCGTCTTGGAGCAGTACTTC.

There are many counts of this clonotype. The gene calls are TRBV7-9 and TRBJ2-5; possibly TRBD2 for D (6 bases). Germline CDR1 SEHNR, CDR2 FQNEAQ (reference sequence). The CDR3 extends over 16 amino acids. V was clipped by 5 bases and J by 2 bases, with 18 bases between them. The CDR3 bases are TGTGCCAGCAGCATAAACCTCGGGACTCTTCAAGAGACCCAGTACTTC. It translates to CASSINLGTLQETQYF.

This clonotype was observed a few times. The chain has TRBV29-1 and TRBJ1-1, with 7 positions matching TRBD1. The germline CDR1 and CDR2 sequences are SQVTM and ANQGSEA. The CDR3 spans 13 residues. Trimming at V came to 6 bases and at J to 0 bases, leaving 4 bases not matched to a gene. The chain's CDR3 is CSVRGWVNTEAFF. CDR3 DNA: TGCAGCGTCAGGGGGTGGGTGAACACTGAAGCTTTCTTT.

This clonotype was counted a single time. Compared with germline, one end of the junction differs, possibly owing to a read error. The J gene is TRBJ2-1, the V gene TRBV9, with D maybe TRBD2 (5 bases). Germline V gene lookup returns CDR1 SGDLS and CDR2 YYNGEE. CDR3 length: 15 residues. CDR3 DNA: TGTGCCGGCAGCGCCCCCCCGGGGTCCTACAATGAGCAGTTCTTC. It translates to CAGSAPPGSYNEQFF.

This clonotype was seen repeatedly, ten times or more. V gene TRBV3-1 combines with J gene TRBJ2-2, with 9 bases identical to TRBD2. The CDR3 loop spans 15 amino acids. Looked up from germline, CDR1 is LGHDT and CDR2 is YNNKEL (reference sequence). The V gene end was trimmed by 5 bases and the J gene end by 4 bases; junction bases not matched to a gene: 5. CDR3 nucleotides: TGTGCCAGCAGCAGAAGCGGGGGGACCACCGGGGAGCTGTTTTTT. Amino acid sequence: CASSRSGGTTGELFF.